The entry below describes one T cell receptor beta chain. The sample is drawn from a study of technical replicates of blood from a handful of donors. Germline CDR1 is SGHRS and CDR2 is YFSETQ. J lost 7 bases, V lost 4 bases, and 11 bases had no gene match. The CDR3 has 16 residues. TCRdb's table, derived via immunoSEQ multiplex PCR, lists solely in-frame clones and lacks some. The sample shows under 80,000 clones, under 95% of them seen only once. The sequencing sample was made of T cells isolated from PBMCs. The gene calls are TRBV5-1 and TRBJ2-1, with 10 bases matching TRBD2. The sequence derives from a human donor in good health. The CDR3 here is CASSPYSGGAFNEQFF. CDR3 DNA: TGCGCCAGCAGCCCTTACAGCGGGGGGGCCTTTAATGAGCAGTTCTTC. Using reference TRBV5-1 and TRBJ2-1 for the parts outside the CDR3, the full variable domain is KAGVTQTPRYLIKTRGQQVTLSCSPISGHRSVSWYQQTPGQGLQFLFEYFSETQRNKGNFPGRFSGRQFSNSRSEMNVSTLELGDSALYLCASSPYSGGAFNEQFFGPGTRLTVL.